A single sample gave rise to the 24 T cell receptor beta chains below, sequenced in a study of OX40 agonist ivuxolimab in advanced cancers. TCRdb keeps only in-frame clones here, not all; method: immunoSEQ multiplex PCR. The table lists roughly 87,000 clones, roughly 89% of them singletons. Sequenced material: CD4+ or CD8+ T cells sorted from blood, taken in a trial of the OX40 agonist ivuxolimab. These receptors all come from an adult with an advanced solid tumor such as melanoma, head and neck, liver or kidney cancer.

The chain is built from TRBV19 and TRBJ1-2; D not certain. CDR1 is LNHDA and CDR2 is SQIVND in the germline V gene (reference sequence). Trimming removed 7 bases from V and 1 base from J, with 16 bases in between. The CDR3 sequence is 15 residues long. The CDR3 here is CASIQTHGINYGYTF. The CDR3, as DNA: TGTGCCAGTATCCAGACCCACGGAATTAACTATGGCTACACCTTC.

The DNA of the CDR3 is TGTGCCAGCAGTCCGGGGTGGGGGCACGAGCAGTACTTC. It yields the protein CASSPGWGHEQYF. This rearrangement joins TRBV27 to TRBJ2-7; weak D call: TRBD1 (6 bases). V was clipped by 5 bases and J by 5 bases, with 13 bases between them. The CDR3 is 13 amino acids. Germline values: CDR1 MNHEY, CDR2 SMNVEV (reference sequence).

This clone is a singleton in its sample. The chain links TRBV28 to TRBJ2-1; 9 nucleotides agree with TRBD2. The junction had 9 bases not matched to a gene; V was cut back by 1 base and J by 8 bases. The CDR3 totals 16 residues. The V gene's germline CDR1 is MDHEN and CDR2 SYDVKM. This CDR3 is CASSLLGGRAEDEQFF. CDR3 DNA sequence: TGTGCCAGCAGTTTATTAGGCGGGAGGGCCGAGGATGAGCAGTTCTTC.

In its sample, this clone was seen once. The V call is TRBV11-1, the J call TRBJ2-4, with TRBD1 matching over 7 bases. V gave up 4 bases and J gave up 8 bases; unmatched junction bases: 23. The CDR3 covers 19 residues. CDR1 SGHAT and CDR2 FQDESV come from the germline V gene (reference sequence). This chain's CDR3 is CASSSHPYLDRDAQDIQYF. CDR3 DNA: TGTGCCAGCAGCTCCCACCCATATCTTGACAGGGATGCTCAGGACATTCAGTACTTC.

The chain couples TRBV10-3 to TRBJ2-7, with 8 bases fitting TRBD1. Trimming cost V 6 bases and J 2 bases; bases outside gene matches: 6. There are 14 residues in the CDR3. CDR1 and CDR2 from the germline V gene are ENHRY and SYGVKD. CDR3 sequence: CAIRRTGLAYEQYF. The CDR3 bases are TGTGCCATCAGGCGGACAGGGTTGGCCTACGAGCAGTACTTC.

The CDR3 spells CASSHHPSEGPYNQPQHF. CDR3 coding DNA: TGCGCCAGCAGCCACCACCCGTCGGAGGGCCCGTATAATCAGCCCCAGCATTTT. The chain has TRBV4-3 and TRBJ1-5; no reliable D call. CDR1 LGHNA and CDR2 YSLEER come from the germline V gene. The CDR3 has 18 amino acids. The V gene lost 3 bases and the J gene lost 4 bases, with 22 bases spanning the gap.

The count of this clone is one. The gene calls are TRBV2 and TRBJ2-4; 9 nucleotides align to TRBD2. The CDR3 runs 15 residues. CDR1 SNHLY and CDR2 FYNNEI come from the germline V gene. V gave up 6 bases and J gave up 3 bases; unmatched junction bases: 6. CDR3 sequence reads: CASRISGSGKNIQYF. The CDR3 DNA is TGTGCCAGCAGAATTAGCGGGAGCGGCAAAAACATTCAGTACTTC.

The gene calls are TRBV27 and TRBJ1-2; D perhaps matches TRBD1 (6 bases). Trimming stripped 2 bases from V and 0 bases from J, with 16 bases between. The CDR3 spans 17 residues. Germline-derived CDR1 and CDR2 are MNHEY and SMNVEV (reference sequence). In DNA form, the CDR3 reads TGTGCCAGCAGTTTAATTTTCCGTACAGGGTCTAACTATGGCTACACCTTC. Amino acids: CASSLIFRTGSNYGYTF.

The DNA for the CDR3 is TGTGCCACCAGCAGAGGTACTAGCGGGTACGTCTCCTACAATGAGCAGTTCTTC. This translates into CATSRGTSGYVSYNEQFF. V usage is TRBV15 and J usage is TRBJ2-1; 9 bases match TRBD2. Trimming took 1 base from V and 0 from J; bases not matched to a gene: 7. The V gene's germline CDR1 is LNHNV and CDR2 YYDKDF (reference sequence). CDR3 length: 18 residues.

This chain joins TRBV6-5 and TRBJ2-1; weak D call: TRBD2 (5 bases). The CDR3 has 16 residues. V lost 4 bases to trimming and J lost 0 bases, with 13 bases between them. Germline CDR1 reads MNHEY; CDR2 reads SVGAGI. For the CDR3, the DNA is TGTGCCAGCAGTTTCTACGGGATGGGCTCCTACAATGAGCAGTTCTTC. Its translation: CASSFYGMGSYNEQFF.

In DNA form, the CDR3 reads TGTGCCAGCAGTGTGACAGGGGCCAACTATGGCTACACCTTC. It yields the protein CASSVTGANYGYTF. The chain carries TRBV27 and TRBJ1-2; 8 bases line up with TRBD1. The CDR3 contains 14 residues. Per germline, CDR1 MNHEY and CDR2 SMNVEV (reference sequence). Germline trimming cut 5 bases from V and 2 bases from J; bases unmatched to any gene: 4.

This rearrangement joins TRBV28 to TRBJ1-1, with unresolved D. CDR1 and CDR2 from the germline V gene are MDHEN and SYDVKM. Trimming shortened V by 6 bases and J by 0 bases, and 11 bases separated the two germline ends. The CDR3 length is 14 residues. CDR3 amino acids: CASSLPRLNTEAFF. The CDR3 DNA sequence: TGTGCCAGCAGCCTACCGCGACTGAACACTGAAGCTTTCTTT. Using reference TRBV28 and TRBJ1-1 for the parts outside the CDR3, the full variable domain is DVKVTQSSRYLVKRTGEKVFLECVQDMDHENMFWYRQDPGLGLRLIYFSYDVKMKEKGDIPEGYSVSREKKERFSLILESASTNQTSMYLCASSLPRLNTEAFFGQGTRLTVV.

The chain couples TRBV6-6 to TRBJ1-2, with D tentatively TRBD1 (5 bases). The CDR3 spans 13 residues. V was pared by 3 bases and J by 3 bases, with 8 bases between. Germline CDR1 MNHNY, CDR2 SVGAGI (reference sequence). The CDR3 DNA follows: TGTGCCAGCAGTTATGGGGCTTACTATGGCTACACCTTC. Encoded protein: CASSYGAYYGYTF.

The chain couples TRBV9 to TRBJ1-2, with TRBD1 matching 9 bases. The CDR3 spans 15 residues. Losses at the gene ends were 2 bases for V and 2 bases for J; bases not matched to a gene: 4. Germline CDR1 reads SGDLS; CDR2 reads YYNGEE. The CDR3: CASSVTGTGNYGYTF. CDR3 DNA: TGTGCCAGCAGCGTCACCGGGACAGGGAACTATGGCTACACCTTC. The full variable domain, in which reference TRBV9 and TRBJ1-2 provide the parts outside the CDR3, is DSGVTQTPKHLITATGQRVTLRCSPRSGDLSVYWYQQSLDQGLQFLIQYYNGEERAKGNILERFSAQQFPDLHSELNLSSLELGDSALYFCASSVTGTGNYGYTFGSGTRLTVV.

This chain joins TRBV2 and TRBJ1-1; no clear D gene. The germline V and J ends were trimmed by 4 bases and 0 bases, with 15 bases remaining between them. The CDR3 extends over 16 amino acids. Germline CDR1 reads SNHLY; CDR2 reads FYNNEI. The CDR3 DNA sequence: TGTGCCAGCAGTGCCTTGCGAGACATCATGAACACTGAAGCTTTCTTT. This codes for CASSALRDIMNTEAFF. The complete variable domain, with remaining parts taken from reference TRBV2 and TRBJ1-1, reads EPEVTQTPSHQVTQMGQEVILRCVPISNHLYFYWYRQILGQKVEFLVSFYNNEISEKSEIFDDQFSVERPDGSNFTLKIRSTKLEDSAMYFCASSALRDIMNTEAFFGQGTRLTVV.

V is TRBV6-5 and J is TRBJ2-7; 7 bases align to TRBD1. Per the germline V gene, CDR1 is MNHEY and CDR2 is SVGAGI. The CDR3 has 13 residues. With 0 bases clipped from V and 6 bases from J, the junction kept 2 bases outside the gene matches. The CDR3 loop reads CASSYSNRGEQYV. DNA of the CDR3: TGTGCCAGCAGTTACTCGAACAGGGGCGAGCAGTACGTC.

The CDR3 here is CASSEEGTGGNEQFF. CDR3 DNA sequence: TGTGCCAGCAGTGAAGAGGGGACAGGGGGCAATGAGCAGTTCTTC. The chain couples TRBV6-1 to TRBJ2-1; the match to TRBD1 covers 11 bases. V shed 1 base and J 6 bases; nucleotides not matched to a gene: 2. The CDR3 is made up of 15 amino acids. Per the germline V gene, CDR1 is MNHNS and CDR2 is SASEGT.

A note on this clone: At one boundary the junction diverges from the germline segment, which might be a read error. CDR3 bases: TGTGCCAGCAGCCAAGATGATTTGGGTGGGGTCTCCGGGGGAGCCTTC. It is translated as CASSQDDLGGVSGGAF. This chain links TRBV4-2 with TRBJ1-2, with D possibly being TRBD1 (5 bases). Germline CDR1 LGHNA, CDR2 YNFKEQ. This CDR3 is built from 16 residues.

The CDR3: CASSLTVSGGDNEQFF. The CDR3 coding sequence is TGTGCCAGCAGCTTAACTGTTAGCGGGGGGGACAATGAGCAGTTCTTC. The chain joins TRBV7-9 to TRBJ2-1; TRBD2 matches 11 bases. There are 16 residues in the CDR3. Unmatched junction bases numbered 5, after V lost 2 bases and J lost 5 bases. In germline, CDR1 is SEHNR, CDR2 FQNEAQ (reference sequence).

The rearrangement joins TRBV6-1 to TRBJ1-2; D not certain. CDR3 size: 13 residues. The V end lost 3 bases, the J end lost 6 bases, and 11 bases lay between the germline ends. From germline, CDR1 is MNHNS and CDR2 SASEGT. The CDR3 here is CASSDDTSDGYTF. CDR3 in DNA: TGTGCCAGCAGTGACGACACTTCCGATGGCTACACCTTC.

V gene TRBV27 combines with J gene TRBJ1-5; D may be TRBD1 (5 bases). The CDR3 extends over 12 amino acids. V lost 3 bases and J lost 7, with 7 bases in between. From germline, CDR1 is MNHEY and CDR2 SMNVEV (reference sequence). The CDR3: CASSFEGQPQHF. DNA for the CDR3: TGTGCCAGCAGTTTCGAGGGGCAGCCCCAGCATTTT.

The V gene is TRBV6-6, the J gene TRBJ2-7; D gene uncertain. The length of the CDR3 is 13 residues. Germline CDR1 and CDR2: MNHNY and SVGAGI (reference sequence). Trimming took off 2 bases at V and 0 bases at J, with 5 bases between the two ends. The CDR3 spells CASSYGASYEQYV. CDR3 coding DNA: TGTGCCAGCAGTTACGGTGCCTCCTACGAGCAGTACGTC.

This sequence joins TRBV7-2 and TRBJ1-1; TRBD1 matches 8 bases. The CDR3 contains 15 residues. Per germline, CDR1 SGHTA and CDR2 FQGNSA. After removal of 5 bases from V and 1 base from J, the junction contained 6 bases not matched to a gene. The CDR3 coding sequence is TGTGCCAGCAGCCCCCAGGGGGCGGGGAACACTGAAGCTTTCTTT. It is translated as CASSPQGAGNTEAFF.

J is TRBJ1-1 and V is TRBV13, with D possibly being TRBD1 (6 bases). The ends were cut back, 0 bases at V and 11 bases at J, with 16 bases in the middle. This CDR3 has 14 amino acids. Germline V gene lookup returns CDR1 PRHDT and CDR2 FYEKMQ (reference sequence). DNA of the CDR3: TGTGCCAGCAGCTTAGGTGGGGACAAATACGCGGCTTTCTTT. The encoded protein is CASSLGGDKYAAFF.